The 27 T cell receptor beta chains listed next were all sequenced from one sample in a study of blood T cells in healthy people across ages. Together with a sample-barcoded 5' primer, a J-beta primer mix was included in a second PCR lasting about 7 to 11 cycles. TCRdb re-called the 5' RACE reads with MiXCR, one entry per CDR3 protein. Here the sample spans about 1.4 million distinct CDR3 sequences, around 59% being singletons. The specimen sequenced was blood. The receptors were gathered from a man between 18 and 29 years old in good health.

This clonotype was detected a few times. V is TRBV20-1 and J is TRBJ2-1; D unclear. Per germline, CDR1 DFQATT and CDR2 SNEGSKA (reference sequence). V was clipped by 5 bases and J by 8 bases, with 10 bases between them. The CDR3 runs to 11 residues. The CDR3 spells CSALGRDEQFF. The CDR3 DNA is TGCAGTGCTCTCGGTCGGGATGAGCAGTTCTTC.

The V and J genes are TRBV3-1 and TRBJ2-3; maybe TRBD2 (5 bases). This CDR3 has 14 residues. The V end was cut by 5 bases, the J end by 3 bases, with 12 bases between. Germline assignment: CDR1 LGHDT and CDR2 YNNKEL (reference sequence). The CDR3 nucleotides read TGTGCCAGCAGCTCTAACGGGGTAACAGATACGCAGTATTTT. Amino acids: CASSSNGVTDTQYF.

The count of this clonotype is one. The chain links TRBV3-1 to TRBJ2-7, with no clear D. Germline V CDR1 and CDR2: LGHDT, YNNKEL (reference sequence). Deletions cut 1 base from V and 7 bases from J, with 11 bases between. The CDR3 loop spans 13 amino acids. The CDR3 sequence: CASSQGTPREQYF. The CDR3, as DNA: TGTGCCAGCAGCCAAGGTACTCCAAGGGAGCAGTACTTC.

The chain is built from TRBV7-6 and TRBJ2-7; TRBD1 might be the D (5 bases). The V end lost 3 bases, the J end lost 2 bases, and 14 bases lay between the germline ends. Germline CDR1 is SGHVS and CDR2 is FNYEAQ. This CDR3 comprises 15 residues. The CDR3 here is CASSFQQDTTYEQYF. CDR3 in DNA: TGTGCCAGCAGCTTTCAACAGGACACAACCTACGAGCAGTACTTC.

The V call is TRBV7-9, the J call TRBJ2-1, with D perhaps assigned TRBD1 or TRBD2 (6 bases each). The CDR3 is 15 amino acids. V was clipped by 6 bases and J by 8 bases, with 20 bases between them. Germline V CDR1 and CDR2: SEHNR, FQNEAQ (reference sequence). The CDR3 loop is CASRPGWGALDEQFF. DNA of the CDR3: TGTGCCAGCAGGCCCGGATGGGGGGCATTGGATGAGCAGTTCTTC.

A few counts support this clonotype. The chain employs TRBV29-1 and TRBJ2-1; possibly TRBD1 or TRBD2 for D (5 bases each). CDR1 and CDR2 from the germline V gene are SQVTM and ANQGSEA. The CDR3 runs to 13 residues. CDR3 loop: CSVSPLRDHEQFF. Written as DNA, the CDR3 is TGCAGTGTATCACCATTGAGGGACCATGAGCAGTTCTTC.

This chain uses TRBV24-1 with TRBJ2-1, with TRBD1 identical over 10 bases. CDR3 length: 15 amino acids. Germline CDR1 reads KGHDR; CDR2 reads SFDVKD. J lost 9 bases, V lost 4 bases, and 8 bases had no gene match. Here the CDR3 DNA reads TGTGCCACCAGTGACCCCGGGACAGGGGAAGCTGAGCAGTTCTTC. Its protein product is CATSDPGTGEAEQFF.

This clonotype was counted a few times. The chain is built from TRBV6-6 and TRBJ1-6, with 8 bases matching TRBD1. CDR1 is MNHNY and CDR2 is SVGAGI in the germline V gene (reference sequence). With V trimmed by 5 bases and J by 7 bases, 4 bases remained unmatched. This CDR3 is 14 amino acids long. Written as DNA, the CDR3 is TGTGCCAGCAGTGTGGACAGGGCGAATTCACCCCTCCACTTT. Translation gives CASSVDRANSPLHF.

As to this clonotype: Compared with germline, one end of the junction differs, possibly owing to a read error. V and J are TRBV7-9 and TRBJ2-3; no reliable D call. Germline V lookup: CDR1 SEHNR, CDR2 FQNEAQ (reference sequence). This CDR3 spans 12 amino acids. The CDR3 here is CASSLGGFTRYF. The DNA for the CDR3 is TGTGCCAGCAGCTTGGGCGGATTTACGCGGTATTTT.

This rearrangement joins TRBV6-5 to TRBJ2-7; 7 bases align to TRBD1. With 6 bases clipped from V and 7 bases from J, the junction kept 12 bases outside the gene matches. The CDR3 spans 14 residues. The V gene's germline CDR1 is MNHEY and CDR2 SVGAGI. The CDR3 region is CASSPYTGDREQYF. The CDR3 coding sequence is TGTGCCAGCAGCCCTTACACAGGGGATAGGGAGCAGTACTTC.

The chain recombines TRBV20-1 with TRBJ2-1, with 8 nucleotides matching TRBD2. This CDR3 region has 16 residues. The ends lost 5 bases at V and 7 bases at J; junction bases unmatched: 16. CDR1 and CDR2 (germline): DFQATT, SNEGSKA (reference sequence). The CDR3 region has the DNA TGCAGTGCTGACGCCTCAAGCGGGAGTATAGGAAATGAGCAGTTCTTC. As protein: CSADASSGSIGNEQFF.

The CDR3 DNA sequence: TGTGCCAGCAGTTACCGGGGGGACAGGGCCTACAATGAGCAGTACTTC. Translating it yields CASSYRGDRAYNEQYF. This chain uses TRBV6-2 or TRBV6-3 with TRBJ2-7; 9 positions match TRBD1. The CDR3 runs 16 residues. Looked up from germline, CDR1 is MNHEY and CDR2 is SVGEGT. The ends lost 2 bases at V and 7 bases at J; junction bases unmatched: 12.

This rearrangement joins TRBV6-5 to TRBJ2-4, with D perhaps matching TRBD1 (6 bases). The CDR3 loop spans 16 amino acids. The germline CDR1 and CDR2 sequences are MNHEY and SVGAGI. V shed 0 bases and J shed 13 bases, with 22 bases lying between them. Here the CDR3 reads CASSYSSSGVLNAQYF. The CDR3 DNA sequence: TGTGCCAGCAGTTACTCGAGCTCAGGGGTGCTTAACGCGCAGTACTTC.

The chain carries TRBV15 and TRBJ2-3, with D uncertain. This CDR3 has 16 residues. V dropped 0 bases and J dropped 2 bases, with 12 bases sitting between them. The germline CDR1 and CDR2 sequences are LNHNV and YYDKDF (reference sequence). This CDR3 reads CATSRDIPLPTDTQYF. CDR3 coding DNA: TGTGCCACCAGCAGAGATATACCGCTTCCCACAGATACGCAGTATTTT.

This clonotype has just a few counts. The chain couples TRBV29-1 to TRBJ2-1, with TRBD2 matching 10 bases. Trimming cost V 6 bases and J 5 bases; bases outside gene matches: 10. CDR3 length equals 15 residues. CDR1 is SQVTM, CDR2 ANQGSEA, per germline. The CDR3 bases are TGCAGCGTGAAAGCCCTAGCGGGGGAAGACAATGAGCAGTTCTTC. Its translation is CSVKALAGEDNEQFF.

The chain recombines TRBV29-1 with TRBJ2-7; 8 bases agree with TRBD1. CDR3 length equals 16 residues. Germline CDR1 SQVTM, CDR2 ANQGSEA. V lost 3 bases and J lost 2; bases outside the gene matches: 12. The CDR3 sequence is CSVEVPGQGRPYEQYF. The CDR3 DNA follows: TGCAGCGTTGAGGTGCCCGGACAGGGCAGACCCTACGAGCAGTACTTC.

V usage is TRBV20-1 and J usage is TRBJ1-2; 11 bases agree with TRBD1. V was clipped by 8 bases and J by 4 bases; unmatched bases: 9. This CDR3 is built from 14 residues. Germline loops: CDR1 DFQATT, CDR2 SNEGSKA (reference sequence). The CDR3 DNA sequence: TGCAGTTCTTCCGGGACAGGGGGAGGCTATGGCTACACCTTC. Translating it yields CSSSGTGGGYGYTF.

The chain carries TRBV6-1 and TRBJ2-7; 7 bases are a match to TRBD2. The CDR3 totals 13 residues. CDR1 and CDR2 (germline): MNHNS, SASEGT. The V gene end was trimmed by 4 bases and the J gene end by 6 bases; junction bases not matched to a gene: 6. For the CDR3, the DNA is TGTGCCAGCAGTGGGCGGGAGTTGGGCGAGCAGTACTTC. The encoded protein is CASSGRELGEQYF.

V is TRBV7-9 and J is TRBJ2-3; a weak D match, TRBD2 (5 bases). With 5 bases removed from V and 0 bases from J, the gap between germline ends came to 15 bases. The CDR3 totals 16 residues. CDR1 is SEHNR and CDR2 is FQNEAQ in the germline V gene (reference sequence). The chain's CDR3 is CASSPDLAHSTDTQYF. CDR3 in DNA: TGTGCCAGCAGCCCGGACCTAGCCCATAGCACAGATACGCAGTATTTT.

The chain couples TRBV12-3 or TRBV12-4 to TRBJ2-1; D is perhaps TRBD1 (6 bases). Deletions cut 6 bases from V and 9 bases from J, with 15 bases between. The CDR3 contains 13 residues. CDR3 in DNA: TGTGCCAGCAGACCATGGACAGAAGGTGAGCAGTTCTTC. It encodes CASRPWTEGEQFF.

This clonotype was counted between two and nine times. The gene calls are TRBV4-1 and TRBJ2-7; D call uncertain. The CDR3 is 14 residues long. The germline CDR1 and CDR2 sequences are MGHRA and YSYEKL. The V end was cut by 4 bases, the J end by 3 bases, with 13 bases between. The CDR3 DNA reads TGCGCCAGCAGCCTAATAGGTAACGACTACGAGCAGTACTTC. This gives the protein CASSLIGNDYEQYF.

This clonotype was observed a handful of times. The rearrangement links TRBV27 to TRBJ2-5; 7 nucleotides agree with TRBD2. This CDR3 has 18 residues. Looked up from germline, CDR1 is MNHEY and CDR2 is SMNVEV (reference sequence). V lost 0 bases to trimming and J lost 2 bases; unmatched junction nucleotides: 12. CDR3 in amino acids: CASSLSNPVGTTQETQYF. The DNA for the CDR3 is TGTGCCAGCAGTTTATCAAATCCTGTCGGGACTACTCAAGAGACCCAGTACTTC.

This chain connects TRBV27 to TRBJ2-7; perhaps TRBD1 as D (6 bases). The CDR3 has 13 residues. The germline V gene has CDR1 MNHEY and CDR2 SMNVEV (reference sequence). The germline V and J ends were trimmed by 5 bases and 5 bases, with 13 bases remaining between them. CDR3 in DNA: TGTGCCAGCAGTGACCCAGGGGTTCACGAGCAGTACTTC. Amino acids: CASSDPGVHEQYF.

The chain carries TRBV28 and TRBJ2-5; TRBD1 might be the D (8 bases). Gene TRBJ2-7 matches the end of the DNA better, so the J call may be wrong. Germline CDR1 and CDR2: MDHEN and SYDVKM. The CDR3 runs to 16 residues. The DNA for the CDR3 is TGTGCCAGCAGTTATAGGGGGGGGACAGGAACTTACGAGCAGTACTTC. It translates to CASSYRGGTGTYEQYF.

The chain's CDR3 is CASSQEMVTGELFF. In nucleotides, the CDR3 is TGTGCCAGCAGCCAAGAAATGGTGACCGGGGAGCTGTTTTTT. This sequence joins TRBV3-1 and TRBJ2-2; D not certain. The CDR3 extends over 14 amino acids. The ends were cut back, 0 bases at V and 5 bases at J, with 7 bases in the middle. Germline CDR1 LGHDT, CDR2 YNNKEL (reference sequence).

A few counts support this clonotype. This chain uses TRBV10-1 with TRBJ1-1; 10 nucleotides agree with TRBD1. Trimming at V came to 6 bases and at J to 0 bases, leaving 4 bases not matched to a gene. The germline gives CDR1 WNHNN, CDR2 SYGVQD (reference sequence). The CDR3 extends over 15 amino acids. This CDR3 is CASRADRGLNTEAFF. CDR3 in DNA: TGCGCCAGCAGGGCAGACAGGGGGCTGAACACTGAAGCTTTCTTT.

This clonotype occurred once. CDR3 in DNA: TGTGCCAGCAGCCCAGCTGGAGGCTCCACGGGGGAGACCCAGTACTTC. Translating it yields CASSPAGGSTGETQYF. This chain uses TRBV7-9 with TRBJ2-7; tentatively, D is TRBD2 (5 bases). The J call is uncertain, as TRBJ2-5 better fits the DNA end. The germline CDR1 and CDR2 sequences are SEHNR and FQNEAQ (reference sequence). CDR3 size: 16 residues.